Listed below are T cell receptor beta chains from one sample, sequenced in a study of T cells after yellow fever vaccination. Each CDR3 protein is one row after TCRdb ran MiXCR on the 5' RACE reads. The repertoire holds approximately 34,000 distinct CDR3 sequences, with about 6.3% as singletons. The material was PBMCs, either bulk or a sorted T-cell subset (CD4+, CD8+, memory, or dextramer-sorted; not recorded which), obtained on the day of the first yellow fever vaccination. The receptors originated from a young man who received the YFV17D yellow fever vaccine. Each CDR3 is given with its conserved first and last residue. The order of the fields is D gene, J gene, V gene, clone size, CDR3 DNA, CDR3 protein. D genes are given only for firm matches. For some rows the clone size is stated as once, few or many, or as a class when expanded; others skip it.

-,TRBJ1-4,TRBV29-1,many,TGCAGCGGGATTCTGTTAGGAAAACTGTTTTTT,CSGILLGKLFF
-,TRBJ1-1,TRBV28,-,TGTGCCAGCAGTCTCCCGACGGTTCTGGGGAACACTGAAGCTTTCTTT,CASSLPTVLGNTEAFF
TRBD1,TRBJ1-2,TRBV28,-,TGTGCCAGCAGTTTCGAACAGGGGGATGTCTATGGCTACACCTTC,CASSFEQGDVYGYTF
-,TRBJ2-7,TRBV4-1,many,TGCGCCAGCAGCCAAGATGACAGCTACGAGCAGTACTTC,CASSQDDSYEQYF
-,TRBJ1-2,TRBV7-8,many,TGTGCCAGCAGCTTAACAGGGTCTGACTATGGCTACACCTTC,CASSLTGSDYGYTF
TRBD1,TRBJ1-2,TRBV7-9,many,TGTGCCAGCAGCTCCGACAGGGGACTTGGCTACACCTTC,CASSSDRGLGYTF
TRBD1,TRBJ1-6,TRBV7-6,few,TGTGCCAGCAGTCCCACCATCCGGGACAGGGGGCCCGGTAATTCACCCCTCCACTTT,CASSPTIRDRGPGNSPLHF
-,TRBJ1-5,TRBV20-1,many,TGCAGTGCTAGAAAGGGGGAGAAGCCCCAGCATTTT,CSARKGEKPQHF
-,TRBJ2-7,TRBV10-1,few,TGCGCCAGCAGTGTCACAATCCCCATACAGCACGAGCAGTACTTC,CASSVTIPIQHEQYF
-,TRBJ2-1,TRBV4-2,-,TGTGCCAGCCAAGATAGGGGGGGGGTCTACAATGAGCAGTTCTTC,CASQDRGGVYNEQFF
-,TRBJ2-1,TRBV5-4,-,TGTGCCAGCAGCTTGGGTAGAGCCAATGAGCAGTTCTTC,CASSLGRANEQFF
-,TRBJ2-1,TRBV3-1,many,TGTGCCAGCAGCCTTGGCGGTGTTCTCTACAATGAGCAGTTCTTC,CASSLGGVLYNEQFF
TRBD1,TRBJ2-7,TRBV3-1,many,TGTGCCAGCAGCCAACCTTCGACAGGGACAAACGAGCAGTACTTC,CASSQPSTGTNEQYF
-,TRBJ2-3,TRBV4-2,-,TGTGCCAGCAGCCAAGATACGGATACGCAGTATTTT,CASSQDTDTQYF
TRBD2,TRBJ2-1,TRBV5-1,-,TGCGCCAGCAGCTTGGGCGCGGGGGCCTACAATGAGCAGTTCTTC,CASSLGAGAYNEQFF
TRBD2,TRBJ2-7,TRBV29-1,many,TGCAGCGTGCTACTAGCGGGGAGGTACGAGCAGTACTTC,CSVLLAGRYEQYF
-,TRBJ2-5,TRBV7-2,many,TGTGCCAGCAGCTTAGAATTGACCCAGTACTTC,CASSLELTQYF
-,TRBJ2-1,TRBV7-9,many,TGTGCCAGCAGCTTTGACACTAGCTCCTACAATGAGCAGTTCTTC,CASSFDTSSYNEQFF
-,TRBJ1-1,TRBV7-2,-,TGTGCCAGCAGCCCAACCGGATCTAACACTGAAGCTTTCTTT,CASSPTGSNTEAFF
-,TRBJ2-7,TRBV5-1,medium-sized,TGCGCCAGCAGCTGGGACAACACCTACGAGCAGTACTTC,CASSWDNTYEQYF
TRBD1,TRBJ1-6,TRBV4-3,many,TGCGCCAGCAGCTACGGACAGGGAACTAATTCACCCCTCCACTTT,CASSYGQGTNSPLHF
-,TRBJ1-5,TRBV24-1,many,TGTGCCACCAGTGGGCAGGGCCAAAATCAGCCCCAGCATTTT,CATSGQGQNQPQHF
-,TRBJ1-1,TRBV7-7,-,TGTGCCAGCAGTGTAGGGAGAGAGACTGAAGCTTTCTTT,CASSVGRETEAFF
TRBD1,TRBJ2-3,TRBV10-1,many,TGCGCCAGCAGTGATTACCGGACAGGGGGTCCAGATACGCAGTATTTT,CASSDYRTGGPDTQYF
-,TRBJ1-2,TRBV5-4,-,TGTGCCAGCAGCTTGCAGGTAACCGATGGCTACACCTTC,CASSLQVTDGYTF
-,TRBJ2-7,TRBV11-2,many,TGTGCCAGCAGCCGCTGGACCTACGAGCAGTACTTC,CASSRWTYEQYF
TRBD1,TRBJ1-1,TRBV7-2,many,TGTGCCAGCAGCTGGACTCCGGGACAGGGAACTGAAGCTTTCTTT,CASSWTPGQGTEAFF
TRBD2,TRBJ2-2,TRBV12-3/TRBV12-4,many,TGTGCCAGCAGTTTATGGACTAGCGGGGGTCCCGGGGAGCTGTTTTTT,CASSLWTSGGPGELFF
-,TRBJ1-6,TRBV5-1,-,TGCGCCAGCAGCTTAAGGAATGCCTATAATTCACCCCTCCACTTT,CASSLRNAYNSPLHF
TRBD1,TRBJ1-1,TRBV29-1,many,TGCAGCCCCCAGGGCATCCAGGGGGCACGCACTGAAGCTTTCTTT,CSPQGIQGARTEAFF
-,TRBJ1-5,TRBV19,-,TGTGCCAGTAGTATTTCCGGGGCCAAGCAGCCCCAGCATTTT,CASSISGAKQPQHF
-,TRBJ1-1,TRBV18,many,TGTGCCAGCTCACCACGGGGGGTAACCAACACTGAAGCTTTCTTT,CASSPRGVTNTEAFF
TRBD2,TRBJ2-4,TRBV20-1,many,TGCAGTGCTAGAGCGTCTAGCGGGGACTGGAACATTCAGTACTTC,CSARASSGDWNIQYF
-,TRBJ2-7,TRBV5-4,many,TGTGCCAGCAGCTTGGAGGCAGGGGCAAGGGAGCAGTACTTC,CASSLEAGAREQYF
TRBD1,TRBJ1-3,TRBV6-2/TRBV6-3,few,TGTGCCAGCAGTCCTTTCGGACAGGGGAGCGGAAACACCATATATTTT,CASSPFGQGSGNTIYF
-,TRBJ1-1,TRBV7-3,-,TGTGCCAGCAGCTTAGGACGAACGACTGAAGCTTTCTTT,CASSLGRTTEAFF
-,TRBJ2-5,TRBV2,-,TGTGCAGTGGCGTTCACCGGCACTGCGGAGACCCAGTACTTC,CAVAFTGTAETQYF
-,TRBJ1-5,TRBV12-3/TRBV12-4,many,TGTGCCAGCAGTTTAGCGGCGGAGGGATTGCAGCCCCAGCATTTT,CASSLAAEGLQPQHF
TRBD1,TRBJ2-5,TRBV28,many,TGTGCCAGCAGCCGAGGGATGAGACAGGGGTTACAAGAGACCCAGTACTTC,CASSRGMRQGLQETQYF
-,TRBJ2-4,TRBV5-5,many,TGTGCCAGCAGCTTGACCGTGAGGGTAGACAAAAACATTCAGTACTTC,CASSLTVRVDKNIQYF
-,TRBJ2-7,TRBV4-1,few,TGCGCCAGCAGCCACACGACAGACTCCTACGAGCAGTACTTC,CASSHTTDSYEQYF
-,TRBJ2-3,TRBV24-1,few,TGTGCCACCAGTTCTAGCGATACGCAGTATTTT,CATSSSDTQYF
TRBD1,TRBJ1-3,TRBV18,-,TGTGCCAGCTCACCTTTTCTATCCCGGGACAGCCACCAGGCTGGAAACACCATATATTTT,CASSPFLSRDSHQAGNTIYF
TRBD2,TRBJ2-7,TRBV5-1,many,TGCGCCAGCAGCTTGGCCGCTAGCGGATACGAGCAGTACTTC,CASSLAASGYEQYF
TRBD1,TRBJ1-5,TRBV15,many,TGTGCCACCAGCGCACAGGGGAGACAGCCCCAGCATTTT,CATSAQGRQPQHF
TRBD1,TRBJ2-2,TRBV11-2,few,TGTGCCACCTGGACAGGGAACATCGGGGAGCTGTTTTTT,CATWTGNIGELFF
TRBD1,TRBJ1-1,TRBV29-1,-,TGCAGCGGACAGGGACGTTTACTTGAAGCTTTCTTT,CSGQGRLLEAFF
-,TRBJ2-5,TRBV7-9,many,TGTGCCAGCAGCCTGTACCAAGAGACCCAGTACTTC,CASSLYQETQYF
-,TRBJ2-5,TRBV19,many,TGTGCCAGTAGTATAGGTGGACTAAAAGAGACCCAGTACTTC,CASSIGGLKETQYF
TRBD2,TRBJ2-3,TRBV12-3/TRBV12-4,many,TGTGCCAGCAGCCCCCGGGAGGGGACAGATACGCAGTATTTT,CASSPREGTDTQYF
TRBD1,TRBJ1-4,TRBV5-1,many,TGCGCCAGCAGCGCGCAGGGGGCGAGTGGTGAAAAACTGTTTTTT,CASSAQGASGEKLFF
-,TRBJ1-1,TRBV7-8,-,TGTGCCAGCAGCTTTGGGACGGAGGGACACACTGAAGCTTTCTTT,CASSFGTEGHTEAFF
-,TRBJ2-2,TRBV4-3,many,TGCGCCAGGGCTCGGGGTGGGTCCGGGGAGCTGTTTTTT,CARARGGSGELFF
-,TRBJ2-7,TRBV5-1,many,TGCGCCAGCAGTTTAAACGACAGGATGGGTGAGCAGTACTTC,CASSLNDRMGEQYF
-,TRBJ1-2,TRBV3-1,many,TGTGCCAGCAGCCAAGTTAGTACGAAACACGACGGCTACACCTTC,CASSQVSTKHDGYTF
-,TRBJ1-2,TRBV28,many,TGTGCCACCAGTGCCCGGCCGGTCTATGGCTACACCTTC,CATSARPVYGYTF
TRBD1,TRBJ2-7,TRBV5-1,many,TGCGCCAGCTCAAGACAGGGTCCGCTCTCCGAGCAGTACTTC,CASSRQGPLSEQYF
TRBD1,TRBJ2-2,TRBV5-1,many,TGCGCCAGCAGCCCGGACAGGGGTATCACCGGGGAGCTGTTTTTT,CASSPDRGITGELFF
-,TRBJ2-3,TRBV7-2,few,TGTGCCAGCAGCTTAGACAGGTCGAGCACAGATACGCAGTATTTT,CASSLDRSSTDTQYF